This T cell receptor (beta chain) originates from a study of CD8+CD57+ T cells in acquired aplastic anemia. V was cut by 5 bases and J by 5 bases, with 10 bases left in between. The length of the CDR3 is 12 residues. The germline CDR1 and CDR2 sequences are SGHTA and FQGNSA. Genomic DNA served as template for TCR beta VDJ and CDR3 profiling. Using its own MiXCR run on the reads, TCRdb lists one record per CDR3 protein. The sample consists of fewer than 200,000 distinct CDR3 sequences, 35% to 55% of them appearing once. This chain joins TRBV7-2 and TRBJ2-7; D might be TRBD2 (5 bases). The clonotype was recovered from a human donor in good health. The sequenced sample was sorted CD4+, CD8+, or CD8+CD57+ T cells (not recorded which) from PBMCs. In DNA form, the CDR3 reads TGTGCCAGCAGCCCGGGGAGCCACGAGCAGTACTTC. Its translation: CASSPGSHEQYF.